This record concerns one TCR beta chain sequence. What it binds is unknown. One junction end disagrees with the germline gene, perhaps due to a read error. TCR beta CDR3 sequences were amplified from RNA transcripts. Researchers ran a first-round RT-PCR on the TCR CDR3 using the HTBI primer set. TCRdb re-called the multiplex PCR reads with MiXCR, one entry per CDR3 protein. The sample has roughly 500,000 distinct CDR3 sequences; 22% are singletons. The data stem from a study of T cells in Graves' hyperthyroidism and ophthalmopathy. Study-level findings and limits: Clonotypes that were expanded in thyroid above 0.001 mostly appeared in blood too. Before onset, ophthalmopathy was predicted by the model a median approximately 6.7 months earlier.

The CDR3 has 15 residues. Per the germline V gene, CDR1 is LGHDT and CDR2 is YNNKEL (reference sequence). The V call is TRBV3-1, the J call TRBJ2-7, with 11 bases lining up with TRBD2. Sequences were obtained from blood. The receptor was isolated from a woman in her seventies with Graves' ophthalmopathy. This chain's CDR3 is CAGSQAGTSGLGQYF. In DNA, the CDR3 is TGTGCCGGCAGCCAAGCGGGGACTAGCGGTCTTGGGCAGTACTTC.